The source of this T cell receptor (beta chain) is a study of blood T cell repertoires in COVID-19. The wider study: The United States, Italy and Spain were the sources of the acute and convalescent COVID-19 samples. T cells, B-cell-depleted T cells, or PBMCs supplied cDNA or gDNA.

Clones were read by immunoSEQ multiplex PCR, and TCRdb kept only the in-frame ones, dropping some. The data contain approximately 90,000 clones, 75% to 90% of them singletons. Germline values: CDR1 SGDLS, CDR2 YYNGEE. The length of the CDR3 is 16 residues. Trimming stripped 0 bases from V and 2 bases from J, with 11 bases between. This clonotype originated in a woman older than 75 with active or convalescent COVID-19. The chain uses TRBV9 and TRBJ2-2; possibly TRBD2 for D (5 bases). Sequenced input: peripheral blood. Here the CDR3 reads CASSVVSGSNTGELFF. The CDR3 DNA reads as TGTGCCAGCAGCGTAGTGAGCGGAAGTAACACCGGGGAGCTGTTTTTT. Full variable domain (remainder filled in from reference TRBV9 and TRBJ2-2): DSGVTQTPKHLITATGQRVTLRCSPRSGDLSVYWYQQSLDQGLQFLIQYYNGEERAKGNILERFSAQQFPDLHSELNLSSLELGDSALYFCASSVVSGSNTGELFFGEGSRLTVL.